A single sample is the source of the 5 T cell receptor beta chains below, sequenced in a study of breast tumors, draining lymph nodes, adjacent tissues. Axillary draining lymph nodes of breast cancer patients supplied the node samples. TCRdb re-called the multiplex PCR reads with MiXCR, one entry per CDR3 protein. Here the sample spans 270,000 or so distinct CDR3 sequences, roughly 30% being singletons. The sequenced sample consisted of axillary lymph node tissue. All receptors derive from a female donor with breast cancer. Some clones in this sample may be carry-over from other donors' samples.

The chain carries TRBV6-1 and TRBJ1-5; maybe TRBD1 (5 bases). In germline, CDR1 is MNHNS, CDR2 SASEGT. V lost 3 bases to trimming and J lost 3 bases, with 12 bases between them. There are 15 residues in the CDR3. For the CDR3, the DNA is TGTGCCAGCAGTGATGAAGGGGCTCACAATCAGCCCCAGCATTTT. Amino acids: CASSDEGAHNQPQHF.

The sample holds one count of this clonotype. The rearrangement links TRBV10-2 to TRBJ1-2; D is unclear. This CDR3 is built from 16 residues. CDR1 is WSHSY and CDR2 is SAAADI in the germline V gene. V lost 1 base to trimming and J lost 4 bases, with 16 bases between them. In DNA, the CDR3 is TGCGCCAGCAGTGAGTACAGAAGCTCCCTTTCCTATGGCTACACCTTC. This gives the protein CASSEYRSSLSYGYTF.

This clonotype occurred a few times. This could be a read error, since a much larger clone is one nucleotide away. The rearrangement links TRBV7-9 to TRBJ2-1, with a weak D call TRBD1 (6 bases). The length of the CDR3 is 12 residues. Per the germline V gene, CDR1 is SEHNR and CDR2 is FQNEAQ (reference sequence). CDR3 nucleotide sequence: TGTGCCAGCAGCGTAGGGGGAAATGAGCAGCTCTTC. Protein sequence: CASSVGGNEQLF.

The chain couples TRBV3-1 to TRBJ1-2; D might be TRBD1 (6 bases). V was pared by 6 bases and J by 8 bases, with 19 bases between. The germline gives CDR1 LGHDT, CDR2 YNNKEL (reference sequence). The CDR3 runs to 14 residues. The CDR3 sequence: CASRPRQARWGYTF. Here the CDR3 DNA reads TGTGCCAGCAGGCCAAGACAGGCCCGGTGGGGCTACACCTTC.

In its sample, this clonotype was seen many times. CDR3 nucleotides: TGTGCCAGCAGCTTACGTTCGTTTTATGGCTACACCTTC. Translation gives CASSLRSFYGYTF. This sequence joins TRBV7-6 and TRBJ1-2, with unresolved D. CDR1 is SGHVS, CDR2 FNYEAQ, per germline. V lost 2 bases and J 5 bases, leaving 9 bases between the germline ends. CDR3 size: 13 residues.